The 8 T cell receptor beta chains in this list originate from one sample, sequenced in a study of T cell changes during pregnancy in multiple sclerosis. Only in-frame clones appear in the TCRdb table, and some are missing; sequencing was by immunoSEQ multiplex PCR. The sample has about 120,000 clones, roughly 92% seen once. The specimen comprised peripheral blood, sampled before pregnancy. The receptors were sampled from a female donor with multiple sclerosis, enrolled in a pregnancy study.

The rearrangement joins TRBV6-5 to TRBJ2-7, with 10 bases aligning to TRBD1. J was trimmed by 4 bases and V by 5 bases; bases with no gene match: 8. This CDR3 has 15 amino acids. Looked up from germline, CDR1 is MNHEY and CDR2 is SVGAGI. CDR3 region: CASSVPGQGRYEQYF. In DNA form, the CDR3 reads TGTGCCAGCAGTGTACCGGGACAGGGGAGGTACGAGCAGTACTTC.

This clone was detected only once. The rearrangement links TRBV9 to TRBJ1-5, with 12 bases aligning to TRBD1. The CDR3 runs 16 residues. V was clipped by 4 bases and J by 7 bases; unmatched bases: 9. Germline V gene lookup returns CDR1 SGDLS and CDR2 YYNGEE. CDR3 nucleotide sequence: TGTGCCAGCAGCCTCGGGACAGGGGGCGCTTGGCAGCCCCAGCATTTT. Its protein is CASSLGTGGAWQPQHF.

The chain has TRBV4-2 and TRBJ2-7; TRBD2 matches at 8 bases. The ends lost 1 base at V and 3 bases at J; junction bases unmatched: 5. The CDR3 is 15 residues long. Per the germline V gene, CDR1 is LGHNA and CDR2 is YNFKEQ. The chain's CDR3 is CASSQAGGFLYEQYF. As DNA, the CDR3 is TGTGCCAGCAGCCAAGCGGGGGGGTTCCTCTACGAGCAGTACTTC.

This sequence joins TRBV27 and TRBJ1-4, with a possible D match to TRBD1 (5 bases). V lost 6 bases and J lost 5, with 19 bases in between. Germline V CDR1 and CDR2: MNHEY, SMNVEV (reference sequence). CDR3 size: 16 residues. This CDR3 is CASSPRGDRRNEKLFF. In DNA form, the CDR3 reads TGTGCCAGCAGCCCAAGGGGCGACCGACGAAATGAAAAACTGTTTTTT.

The rearrangement joins TRBV2 to TRBJ1-6; TRBD1 agrees at 7 bases. V lost 6 bases and J lost 12; bases outside the gene matches: 8. Per the germline V gene, CDR1 is SNHLY and CDR2 is FYNNEI. The CDR3 contains 13 residues. CDR3 nucleotides: TGTGCCAGCAGCCAAGACAGGGAAGTACCCCTCCACTTT. Residues: CASSQDREVPLHF.

CDR3 residues: CASSFGEGTSPLHF. CDR3 nucleotides: TGCGCCAGCAGCTTTGGGGAGGGGACTTCACCCCTCCACTTT. This rearrangement joins TRBV5-1 to TRBJ1-6; D may be TRBD1 (5 bases). The CDR3 length is 14 residues. The germline gives CDR1 SGHRS, CDR2 YFSETQ. V lost 2 bases and J 9 bases, leaving 12 bases between the germline ends.

V is TRBV7-9 and J is TRBJ2-3, with D unresolved. CDR3 size: 14 residues. Trimming stripped 2 bases from V and 0 bases from J, with 6 bases between. Germline values: CDR1 SEHNR, CDR2 FQNEAQ (reference sequence). CDR3 region: CASSLKLSTDTQYF. As DNA, the CDR3 is TGTGCCAGCAGCTTAAAGCTTAGCACAGATACGCAGTATTTT.

The chain has TRBV9 and TRBJ2-2; 11 positions agree with TRBD2. The germline CDR1 and CDR2 sequences are SGDLS and YYNGEE. The V segment lost 4 bases and the J segment 6 bases; nucleotides outside the gene matches: 11. This CDR3 region has 17 residues. The CDR3 here is CASSTSRLAGGAGELFF. The CDR3 DNA follows: TGTGCCAGCAGCACCAGTAGGCTAGCGGGAGGTGCCGGGGAGCTGTTTTTT.